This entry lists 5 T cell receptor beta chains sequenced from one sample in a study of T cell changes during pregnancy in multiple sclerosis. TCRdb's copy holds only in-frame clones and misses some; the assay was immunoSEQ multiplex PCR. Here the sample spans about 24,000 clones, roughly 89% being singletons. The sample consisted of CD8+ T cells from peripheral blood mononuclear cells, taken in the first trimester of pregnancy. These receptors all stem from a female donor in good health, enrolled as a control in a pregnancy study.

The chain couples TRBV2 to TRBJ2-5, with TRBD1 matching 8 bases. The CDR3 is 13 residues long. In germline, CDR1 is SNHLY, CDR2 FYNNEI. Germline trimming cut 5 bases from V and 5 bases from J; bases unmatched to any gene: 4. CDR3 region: CASSLGQGETQYF. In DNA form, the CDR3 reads TGTGCCAGCAGTTTAGGACAGGGTGAGACCCAGTACTTC.

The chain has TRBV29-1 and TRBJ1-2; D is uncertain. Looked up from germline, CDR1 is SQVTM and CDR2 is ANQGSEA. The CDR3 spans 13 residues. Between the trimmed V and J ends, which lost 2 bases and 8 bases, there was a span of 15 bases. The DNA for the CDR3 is TGCAGCGTTGAACTGATGAGGGTCGGGGGCTACACCTTC. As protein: CSVELMRVGGYTF.

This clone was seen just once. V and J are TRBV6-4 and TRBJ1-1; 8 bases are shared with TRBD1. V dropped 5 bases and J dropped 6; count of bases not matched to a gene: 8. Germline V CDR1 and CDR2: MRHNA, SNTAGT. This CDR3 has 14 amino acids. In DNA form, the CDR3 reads TGTGCCAGCAGTCCCTCGACAGGGGTGGCTGAAGCTTTCTTT. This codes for CASSPSTGVAEAFF.

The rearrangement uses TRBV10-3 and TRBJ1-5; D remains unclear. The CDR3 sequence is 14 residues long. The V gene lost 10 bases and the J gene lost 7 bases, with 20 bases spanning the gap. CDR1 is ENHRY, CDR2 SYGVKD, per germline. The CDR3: CATGGSEVGQPQHF. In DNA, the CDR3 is TGTGCCACTGGCGGATCCGAGGTTGGCCAGCCCCAGCATTTT.

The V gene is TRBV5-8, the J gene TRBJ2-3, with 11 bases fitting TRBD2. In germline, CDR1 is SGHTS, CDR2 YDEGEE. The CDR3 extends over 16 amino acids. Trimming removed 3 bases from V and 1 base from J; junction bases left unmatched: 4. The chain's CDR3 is CASSYGTSGGTDTQYF. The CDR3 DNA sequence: TGTGCCAGCAGCTACGGGACTAGCGGAGGCACAGATACGCAGTATTTT.